The rows below give T cell receptor beta chains drawn from one sample of a study of blood T cell repertoires in COVID-19. Sequenced by immunoSEQ multiplex PCR; TCRdb stores in-frame clones only, minus some. The sample yields 250,000 to 400,000 clones, about 91% seen once. The sample comprised peripheral blood. The origin of the receptors is a woman under 40 with COVID-19, enrolled during active disease. The CDR3 runs from the conserved cysteine through the conserved F or W. Fields, in order: J gene, clone size, D gene, V gene, CDR3 protein, CDR3 DNA. D genes are given only for firm matches. Clone size is stated in some rows and not others, as once, few, many or a class when expanded.

j_call: TRBJ2-5
clone_size: .
d_call: TRBD2
v_call: TRBV20-1
cdr3_aa: CSASSVTSGGGTQYF
cdr3_nt: TGCAGTGCTAGTTCCGTGACTAGCGGGGGGGGGACCCAGTACTTC

j_call: TRBJ1-2
clone_size: few
d_call: .
v_call: TRBV5-6
cdr3_aa: CASSMDSYGYTF
cdr3_nt: TGTGCCAGCAGCATGGACAGCTATGGCTACACCTTC

j_call: TRBJ2-3
clone_size: few
d_call: .
v_call: TRBV10-2
cdr3_aa: CASSGRDTQYF
cdr3_nt: TGCGCCAGCAGTGGGAGGGATACGCAGTATTTT

j_call: TRBJ1-6
clone_size: .
d_call: .
v_call: TRBV6-5
cdr3_aa: CASSWGSINSPLHF
cdr3_nt: TGTGCCAGCAGTTGGGGCTCGATTAATTCACCCCTCCACTTT

j_call: TRBJ1-3
clone_size: once
d_call: .
v_call: TRBV12-3/TRBV12-4
cdr3_aa: CASSLAWNTIYF
cdr3_nt: TGTGCCAGCAGCCTAGCTTGGAACACCATATATTTT

j_call: TRBJ2-7
clone_size: .
d_call: .
v_call: TRBV3-1/TRBV3-2
cdr3_aa: CASSQEPQLYPPNEQYF
cdr3_nt: TGTGCCAGCAGCCAAGAGCCCCAACTATATCCGCCCAACGAGCAGTACTTC

j_call: TRBJ1-2
clone_size: .
d_call: .
v_call: TRBV5-1
cdr3_aa: CASSFTTANYGYTF
cdr3_nt: TGCGCCAGCAGCTTCACGACAGCCAACTATGGCTACACCTTC

j_call: TRBJ1-1
clone_size: .
d_call: .
v_call: TRBV6-1
cdr3_aa: CASSDRGKNTEAFF
cdr3_nt: TGTGCCAGCAGTGATCGGGGAAAGAACACTGAAGCTTTCTTT

j_call: TRBJ2-1
clone_size: .
d_call: TRBD2
v_call: TRBV24-1
cdr3_aa: CATSDLTSDEQFF
cdr3_nt: TGTGCCACCAGTGACTTAACTAGCGATGAGCAGTTCTTC

j_call: TRBJ2-2
clone_size: .
d_call: TRBD1
v_call: TRBV15
cdr3_aa: CATSKDRGLTGELFF
cdr3_nt: TGTGCCACCAGCAAGGACAGGGGTTTAACCGGGGAGCTGTTTTTT

j_call: TRBJ2-3
clone_size: .
d_call: .
v_call: TRBV7-9
cdr3_aa: CASSLSLSVTDTQYF
cdr3_nt: TGTGCCAGCAGCTTAAGTCTCAGCGTCACAGATACGCAGTATTTT

j_call: TRBJ1-2
clone_size: .
d_call: .
v_call: TRBV19
cdr3_aa: CASSPQGPTNYGYTF
cdr3_nt: TGTGCCAGTAGTCCACAGGGCCCTACTAACTATGGCTACACCTTC

j_call: TRBJ1-1
clone_size: .
d_call: .
v_call: TRBV12-3/TRBV12-4
cdr3_aa: CASSFYRVYTFF
cdr3_nt: TGTGCCAGCAGTTTTTACAGGGTTTATACCTTCTTT

j_call: TRBJ2-5
clone_size: .
d_call: .
v_call: TRBV6-1
cdr3_aa: CASSDFDFPGETQYF
cdr3_nt: TGTGCCAGCAGTGATTTTGACTTCCCGGGGGAGACCCAGTACTTC

j_call: TRBJ2-3
clone_size: once
d_call: TRBD2
v_call: TRBV6-1
cdr3_aa: CASSFTGTMIDTQYF
cdr3_nt: TGTGCCAGCAGTTTTACCGGGACTATGATAGATACGCAGTATTTT

j_call: TRBJ1-1
clone_size: .
d_call: TRBD1
v_call: TRBV7-9
cdr3_aa: CASSLSPGTAGTEAFF
cdr3_nt: TGTGCCAGCAGCTTATCCCCCGGGACAGCGGGCACTGAAGCTTTCTTT

j_call: TRBJ1-4
clone_size: once
d_call: .
v_call: TRBV6-5
cdr3_aa: CASRIRLRDEKLFF
cdr3_nt: TGTGCCAGCAGAATCCGCTTACGGGATGAAAAACTGTTTTTT

j_call: TRBJ1-5
clone_size: .
d_call: .
v_call: TRBV5-1
cdr3_aa: CASSLEGGDQPQHF
cdr3_nt: TGCGCCAGCAGCTTGGAGGGAGGGGATCAGCCCCAGCATTTT

j_call: TRBJ2-3
clone_size: .
d_call: TRBD2
v_call: TRBV2
cdr3_aa: CASRASGGAVPDTQYF
cdr3_nt: TGTGCCAGCAGGGCTAGCGGGGGGGCCGTCCCAGATACGCAGTATTTT

j_call: TRBJ1-5
clone_size: .
d_call: .
v_call: TRBV7-6
cdr3_aa: CASSPGVMSNQPQHF
cdr3_nt: TGTGCCAGCAGCCCCGGGGTAATGAGCAATCAGCCCCAGCATTTT

j_call: TRBJ2-3
clone_size: .
d_call: .
v_call: TRBV30
cdr3_aa: CAWSGGVGTQYF
cdr3_nt: TGTGCCTGGAGTGGGGGGGTCGGGACGCAGTATTTT

j_call: TRBJ1-1
clone_size: .
d_call: .
v_call: TRBV2
cdr3_aa: CASSETGGQEAFF
cdr3_nt: TGTGCCAGCAGTGAAACGGGAGGACAAGAAGCTTTCTTT

j_call: TRBJ1-2
clone_size: once
d_call: TRBD1
v_call: TRBV7-2
cdr3_aa: CASSPRGSNYGYTF
cdr3_nt: TGTGCCAGCAGCCCCAGGGGGAGCAACTATGGCTACACCTTC

j_call: TRBJ1-1
clone_size: many
d_call: .
v_call: TRBV4-3
cdr3_aa: CASSFQAYIAMNTEAFF
cdr3_nt: TGCGCCAGCAGCTTTCAAGCCTACATAGCTATGAACACTGAAGCTTTCTTT

j_call: TRBJ2-1
clone_size: .
d_call: .
v_call: TRBV19
cdr3_aa: CASSIGPSSYNEQFF
cdr3_nt: TGTGCCAGTAGTATCGGTCCGAGCTCCTACAATGAGCAGTTCTTC

j_call: TRBJ2-3
clone_size: .
d_call: TRBD2
v_call: TRBV7-9
cdr3_aa: CASSFSGGLTDTQYF
cdr3_nt: TGTGCCAGCAGCTTTAGCGGGGGGTTGACAGATACGCAGTATTTT

j_call: TRBJ1-4
clone_size: .
d_call: .
v_call: TRBV6-1
cdr3_aa: CASSEGLGRRGATNEKLFF
cdr3_nt: TGTGCCAGCAGTGAAGGGTTGGGTCGCAGGGGTGCAACTAATGAAAAACTGTTTTTT

j_call: TRBJ1-2
clone_size: .
d_call: .
v_call: TRBV30
cdr3_aa: CAWRRAADYGYTF
cdr3_nt: TGTGCCTGGAGGAGGGCAGCGGACTATGGCTACACCTTC

j_call: TRBJ2-5
clone_size: .
d_call: .
v_call: TRBV24-1
cdr3_aa: CATSDLPRVGGETQYF
cdr3_nt: TGTGCCACCAGTGATTTGCCCAGGGTTGGTGGAGAGACCCAGTACTTC

j_call: TRBJ2-2
clone_size: .
d_call: TRBD2
v_call: TRBV4-1
cdr3_aa: CASSPEHRRGIGELFF
cdr3_nt: TGCGCCAGCAGCCCCGAACATCGGCGGGGGATTGGGGAGCTGTTTTTT

j_call: TRBJ1-2
clone_size: .
d_call: TRBD1
v_call: TRBV12-3/TRBV12-4
cdr3_aa: CASRSGGRGYTF
cdr3_nt: TGTGCCAGCAGGTCAGGGGGTCGGGGCTACACCTTC

j_call: TRBJ2-1
clone_size: .
d_call: TRBD2
v_call: TRBV6-2/TRBV6-3
cdr3_aa: CASSYLGLAAEQFF
cdr3_nt: TGTGCCAGCAGTTACCTGGGACTAGCGGCTGAGCAGTTCTTC

j_call: TRBJ1-1
clone_size: .
d_call: TRBD1
v_call: TRBV18
cdr3_aa: CASSLGQGDTEAFF
cdr3_nt: TGTGCCAGCTCACTGGGACAGGGGGACACTGAAGCTTTCTTT

j_call: TRBJ2-7
clone_size: .
d_call: .
v_call: TRBV6-1
cdr3_aa: CASSEPAGVPYEQYF
cdr3_nt: TGTGCCAGCAGTGAACCCGCAGGGGTCCCCTACGAGCAGTACTTC

j_call: TRBJ1-1
clone_size: .
d_call: .
v_call: TRBV24-1
cdr3_aa: CATRNPGTEAFF
cdr3_nt: TGTGCCACCAGAAACCCAGGGACTGAAGCTTTCTTT

j_call: TRBJ1-5
clone_size: once
d_call: .
v_call: TRBV5-5
cdr3_aa: CASSPGTLSNQPQHF
cdr3_nt: TGTGCCAGCAGCCCCGGGACACTTAGCAATCAGCCCCAGCATTTT

j_call: TRBJ1-6
clone_size: .
d_call: .
v_call: TRBV4-2
cdr3_aa: CASSTTGVVWSPLHF
cdr3_nt: TGTGCCAGCAGCACAACGGGGGTTGTTTGGTCACCCCTCCACTTT

j_call: TRBJ1-2
clone_size: .
d_call: TRBD1
v_call: TRBV7-6
cdr3_aa: CASSARQGYNYGYTF
cdr3_nt: TGTGCCAGCAGCGCCCGACAGGGGTATAACTATGGCTACACCTTC

j_call: TRBJ1-1
clone_size: .
d_call: .
v_call: TRBV4-2
cdr3_aa: CASSQELGVYTEAFF
cdr3_nt: TGTGCCAGCAGCCAAGAATTAGGGGTTTATACTGAAGCTTTCTTT

j_call: TRBJ2-3
clone_size: .
d_call: .
v_call: TRBV4-1
cdr3_aa: CASSQEHSTDTQYF
cdr3_nt: TGCGCCAGCAGCCAAGAACACAGCACAGATACGCAGTATTTT